The 11 T cell receptor beta chains below come from one sample, sequenced in a study of cytomegalovirus exposure and HLA in healthy donors. With 60 Vbeta and 13 Jbeta primers, the PCR was carried out. TCRdb's table, derived via immunoSEQ multiplex PCR, lists solely in-frame clones and lacks some. The table includes about 190,000 clones, 75% to 90% detected once. Sequencing was done on a sample of PBMCs. The receptors were gathered from a woman aged 45-65 years in good health and CMV-seropositive.

V is TRBV2 and J is TRBJ1-5; D might be TRBD1 (6 bases). There are 14 residues in the CDR3. Trimming left V 2 bases short and J 5 bases short, with 10 bases between. Germline V gives CDR1 SNHLY, CDR2 FYNNEI. The CDR3 reads CASSEWGLDQPQHF. In nucleotides, the CDR3 is TGTGCCAGCAGTGAATGGGGGCTCGATCAGCCCCAGCATTTT.

CDR3 DNA sequence: TGTGCCAGCAGCCCAGGGGGCTATGAGCAGTTCTTC. Its translation: CASSPGGYEQFF. The chain combines TRBV14 with TRBJ2-1; 8 nucleotides align to TRBD1. Germline trimming cut 4 bases from V and 8 bases from J; bases unmatched to any gene: 1. Germline V gene data show CDR1 as SGHDN and CDR2 as FVKESK. The CDR3 length is 12 residues.

This CDR3 reads CASSLGTGYHTEAFF. DNA of the CDR3: TGTGCCAGCAGCTTGGGAACGGGGTATCACACTGAAGCTTTCTTT. This chain connects TRBV5-8 to TRBJ1-1; D ambiguous. Germline CDR1 and CDR2: SGHTS and YDEGEE. V lost 0 bases, J lost 3 bases, and 12 bases lay in between. CDR3 length equals 15 residues.

The chain couples TRBV28 to TRBJ1-2; the D gene is possibly TRBD1 (5 bases). V lost 7 bases and J 3 bases, leaving 15 bases between the germline ends. There are 14 residues in the CDR3. Germline V gene sequence: CDR1 MDHEN, CDR2 SYDVKM. CDR3 protein: CASTPPAGDYGYTF. CDR3 nucleotide sequence: TGTGCCAGCACCCCACCCGCGGGGGACTATGGCTACACCTTC.

Concerning this clone itself: A junction end diverges from the germline sequence, so it may reflect a read error. The rearrangement uses TRBV2 and TRBJ1-1, with 7 bases matching TRBD1. Germline V gene sequence: CDR1 SNHLY, CDR2 FYNNEI. This CDR3 comprises 14 residues. CDR3 DNA sequence: TGTGCCGGCAGTGAGACAGGGCTGAACACTGAAGCTTTCTTT. This codes for CAGSETGLNTEAFF.

The rearrangement joins TRBV5-1 to TRBJ2-7, with D possibly being TRBD1 (6 bases). V dropped 3 bases and J dropped 0 bases, with 10 bases sitting between them. This CDR3 comprises 14 residues. Germline loops: CDR1 SGHRS, CDR2 YFSETQ. Here the CDR3 DNA reads TGCGCCAGCAGCTACCGGGACAACTCCTACGAGCAGTACTTC. Its protein product is CASSYRDNSYEQYF.

This chain links TRBV6-1 with TRBJ1-3, with 7 bases lining up with TRBD1. With 2 bases clipped from V and 7 bases from J, the junction kept 17 bases outside the gene matches. Germline V gives CDR1 MNHNS, CDR2 SASEGT. The CDR3 is made up of 18 amino acids. In nucleotides, the CDR3 is TGTGCCAGCAGTGAACCGGGACAGATTAGGGCCCGTCAGAACACCATATATTTT. Amino acid sequence: CASSEPGQIRARQNTIYF.

The chain joins TRBV6-5 to TRBJ1-2, with D possibly matching TRBD1 (5 bases). Germline values: CDR1 MNHEY, CDR2 SVGAGI. The V gene lost 10 bases and the J gene lost 8 bases, with 17 bases spanning the gap. CDR3 length equals 12 residues. The CDR3 bases are TGTGCCATCAAAGGAGGGGAAAGGGGCTACACCTTC. It codes for CAIKGGERGYTF.

This chain links TRBV19 with TRBJ1-3; D may be TRBD1 (6 bases). V was clipped by 5 bases and J by 0 bases, with 23 bases between them. The CDR3 has 19 residues. Germline-derived CDR1 and CDR2 are LNHDA and SQIVND (reference sequence). Here the CDR3 DNA reads TGTGCCAGTAGTCGCAGGGGATTCTCTGGTGGGGACTCTGGAAACACCATATATTTT. Its protein product is CASSRRGFSGGDSGNTIYF.

The chain combines TRBV27 with TRBJ2-7; D may be TRBD2 (6 bases). The length of the CDR3 is 14 residues. V was clipped by 3 bases and J by 5 bases, with 14 bases between them. Germline V CDR1 and CDR2: MNHEY, SMNVEV (reference sequence). The CDR3 DNA follows: TGTGCCAGCAGTTTGGAGGGACGTTGGAACGAGCAGTACTTC. Protein: CASSLEGRWNEQYF.

V and J are TRBV20-1 and TRBJ2-7; D is unresolved. This CDR3 comprises 11 residues. V lost 6 bases to trimming and J lost 6 bases, with 12 bases between them. Germline CDR1 and CDR2: DFQATT and SNEGSKA (reference sequence). The CDR3 reads CSALRRGEQYF. In nucleotides, the CDR3 is TGCAGTGCCCTGCGACGCGGCGAGCAGTACTTC.